A single sample is the source of the 30 T cell receptor beta chains below, sequenced in a study of T cell responses to AZD1222 COVID-19 vaccine (dated by TCRdb to about 2021). The meaning of the sample's time point label: about 28 days (+/-7) after the second vaccine dose. The method was the immunoSEQ multiplex PCR assay. Imported from immuneACCESS, the table was reduced by TCRdb to in-frame sequences with V and J called. These copies leave out some clones; in studies compared against another copy, an unresolved V gene accounts for under half, and the cause of the remainder is not known. The sample table records some 130,000 clones; about nine tenths of these occur just once. The ten largest account for roughly 0.98% of the sample. Sequencing was performed on peripheral blood, taken 28 days after the second AZD1222 dose. The receptors were sampled from an adult who received the AZD1222 COVID-19 vaccine.

The rearrangement uses TRBV6-5 and TRBJ1-2; 9 nucleotides line up with TRBD1. Germline lookup yields CDR1 MNHEY and CDR2 SVGAGI. This CDR3 region has 15 residues. With 7 bases clipped from V and 3 bases from J, the junction kept 9 bases outside the gene matches. The CDR3 spells CASISPGQGHYGYTF. In DNA form, the CDR3 reads TGTGCCAGCATTTCCCCGGGACAGGGTCACTATGGCTACACCTTC.

This clone was seen more than once but under ten times. The chain uses TRBV19 and TRBJ1-2; a weak D match, TRBD1 (5 bases). The germline V gene encodes CDR1 LNHDA and CDR2 SQIVND (reference sequence). V lost 7 bases to trimming and J lost 8 bases, with 17 bases between them. The CDR3 totals 13 residues. In DNA form, the CDR3 reads TGTGCCAGTACCCCCGTGGCGGGGGAGGGCTACACCTTC. It is translated as CASTPVAGEGYTF.

The gene calls are TRBV30 and TRBJ2-7; 12 nucleotides agree with TRBD2. CDR3 size: 15 residues. Germline trimming cut 3 bases from V and 3 bases from J; bases unmatched to any gene: 6. Germline loops: CDR1 GTSNPN, CDR2 SVGIG (reference sequence). The CDR3 DNA reads as TGTGCCTGGAGCGACCGACTAGCGGGAGTCTACGAGCAGTACTTC. Translation gives CAWSDRLAGVYEQYF.

The chain couples TRBV9 to TRBJ2-1, with 7 positions matching TRBD1. Trimming removed 6 bases from V and 7 bases from J; junction bases left unmatched: 13. The germline gives CDR1 SGDLS, CDR2 YYNGEE. CDR3 length: 15 amino acids. The CDR3 spells CASTQGRGLGNEQFF. As DNA, the CDR3 is TGTGCCAGCACCCAAGGAAGGGGGCTGGGGAATGAGCAGTTCTTC. The full variable domain, its missing parts supplied by reference TRBV9 and TRBJ2-1, is DSGVTQTPKHLITATGQRVTLRCSPRSGDLSVYWYQQSLDQGLQFLIQYYNGEERAKGNILERFSAQQFPDLHSELNLSSLELGDSALYFCASTQGRGLGNEQFFGPGTRLTVL.

V is TRBV29-1 and J is TRBJ2-5; weak D call: TRBD1 (6 bases). V was pared by 4 bases and J by 2 bases, with 8 bases between. The CDR3 sequence is 12 residues long. CDR1 and CDR2 (germline): SQVTM, ANQGSEA. Here the CDR3 reads CSVGGGQETQYF. CDR3 nucleotide sequence: TGCAGCGTTGGAGGGGGACAAGAGACCCAGTACTTC.

The chain has TRBV9 and TRBJ1-5; D not resolved. Germline assignment: CDR1 SGDLS and CDR2 YYNGEE. The CDR3 totals 14 residues. V shed 4 bases and J shed 7 bases, with 15 bases lying between them. The CDR3 here is CASSSRQEGQPQHF. The DNA of the CDR3 is TGTGCCAGCAGCTCCCGACAAGAAGGACAGCCCCAGCATTTT.

The genes are TRBV2 and TRBJ2-1, with D possibly matching TRBD2 (6 bases). The germline V and J ends were trimmed by 7 bases and 7 bases, with 11 bases remaining between them. Germline V lookup: CDR1 SNHLY, CDR2 FYNNEI. The CDR3 length is 12 residues. This CDR3 is CASTLASNEQFF. The CDR3, as DNA: TGTGCCAGCACCCTAGCGAGTAATGAGCAGTTCTTC.

The CDR3 here is CASSPPHDTEAFF. The CDR3, as DNA: TGTGCCAGCAGTCCACCTCATGACACTGAAGCTTTCTTT. J is TRBJ1-1 and V is TRBV28; D unclear. Germline V gives CDR1 MDHEN, CDR2 SYDVKM. The CDR3 loop spans 13 amino acids. V was cut by 5 bases and J by 3 bases, with 10 bases left in between.

The chain joins TRBV7-8 to TRBJ2-1; no clear D. The germline V gene has CDR1 SGHVS and CDR2 FQNEAQ. The CDR3 has 13 residues. V was shortened by 3 bases and J by 9 bases, with 12 bases between the two germline ends. The CDR3 is CASSFAALVEQFF. The CDR3 DNA reads as TGTGCCAGCAGCTTCGCTGCCCTCGTTGAGCAGTTCTTC.

The chain is built from TRBV7-8 and TRBJ1-6; 8 bases fit TRBD1. Trimming removed 6 bases from V and 9 bases from J; junction bases left unmatched: 10. The CDR3 spans 15 residues. Germline V gives CDR1 SGHVS, CDR2 FQNEAQ. DNA for the CDR3: TGTGCCAGCAGTCTGGGACAGGTCCGCGGTTCACCCCTCCACTTT. Its protein product is CASSLGQVRGSPLHF.

Worth noting for this clone: Sequence at one end of the junction differs from germline and may be a read error. This chain links TRBV30 with TRBJ1-3; D might be TRBD1 (6 bases). This CDR3 is built from 14 residues. CDR1 GTSNPN and CDR2 SVGIG come from the germline V gene (reference sequence). The CDR3: CAWTRGYSGSTIYF. CDR3 nucleotides: TGTGCCTGGACTAGGGGGTATTCTGGAAGCACCATATATTTT.

V gene TRBV19 combines with J gene TRBJ1-4; no clear D gene. Germline CDR1 and CDR2: LNHDA and SQIVND (reference sequence). This CDR3 is built from 14 residues. Deletions cut 7 bases from V and 4 bases from J, with 13 bases between. The CDR3 nucleotides read TGTGCCAGTACCTCCCGGACGGTTAATGAAAAACTGTTTTTT. It yields the protein CASTSRTVNEKLFF.

The rearrangement joins TRBV5-6 to TRBJ1-2; D may be TRBD1 (6 bases). CDR3 length: 18 residues. Trimming stripped 0 bases from V and 2 bases from J, with 20 bases between. Germline V gene lookup returns CDR1 SGHDT and CDR2 YYEEEE. The CDR3 sequence is CASSLAWPKLQGNYGYTF. DNA of the CDR3: TGTGCCAGCAGCTTGGCGTGGCCAAAATTACAGGGAAACTATGGCTACACCTTC.

V gene TRBV5-3 combines with J gene TRBJ2-7, with 8 bases identical to TRBD2. Being an ORF, TRBV5-3 has a function that is uncertain. V shed 5 bases, J shed 2 bases, and the junction held 6 bases outside the gene matches. The CDR3 is 14 amino acids. The chain's CDR3 is CARRRREVTYEQYF. The CDR3 DNA reads TGTGCCAGAAGGCGGCGGGAGGTAACCTACGAGCAGTACTTC.

This rearrangement joins TRBV7-6 to TRBJ2-5, with TRBD2 matching over 7 bases. Germline CDR1 SGHVS, CDR2 FNYEAQ. The CDR3 spans 17 residues. The V gene end was trimmed by 5 bases and the J gene end by 4 bases; junction bases not matched to a gene: 16. The CDR3 region is CASSLTTLLAAGETQYF. DNA for the CDR3: TGTGCCAGCAGCCTTACGACGCTGCTAGCGGCTGGAGAGACCCAGTACTTC.

The CDR3 protein is CASSDYNEQFF. DNA of the CDR3: TGCGCCAGCAGTGACTACAATGAGCAGTTCTTC. The chain combines TRBV10-2 with TRBJ2-1; D gene uncertain. The germline gives CDR1 WSHSY, CDR2 SAAADI. The CDR3 length is 11 residues. The V gene lost 3 bases and the J gene lost 3 bases, with 0 bases spanning the gap.

The chain employs TRBV19 and TRBJ1-1, with 12 positions matching TRBD1. The CDR3 extends over 15 amino acids. Unmatched junction bases numbered 11, after V lost 5 bases and J lost 10 bases. Germline V lookup: CDR1 LNHDA, CDR2 SQIVND (reference sequence). CDR3 in amino acids: CASSPGQGAVTGAFF. The CDR3 DNA sequence: TGTGCCAGTAGTCCGGGACAGGGGGCCGTCACGGGAGCTTTCTTT.

V gene TRBV30 combines with J gene TRBJ1-3; unclear D gene. Germline V gene data show CDR1 as GTSNPN and CDR2 as SVGIG (reference sequence). This CDR3 has 15 amino acids. Deletions cut 5 bases from V and 2 bases from J, with 16 bases between. CDR3 bases: TGTGCCTGGGGCGCACCTTGGGGTCCTGGAAACACCATATATTTT. This sequence encodes CAWGAPWGPGNTIYF.

The chain carries TRBV3-1 (or the pseudogene TRBV3-2) and TRBJ1-1; tentative D call: TRBD1 (5 bases). The germline CDR1 and CDR2 sequences are LGHDT and YNNKEL (reference sequence). Trimming removed 4 bases at V and 2 bases at J, with 17 bases between. This CDR3 is 16 amino acids long. CDR3 coding DNA: TGTGCCAGCAGCCCGCAGGGCGGGTGGACAAACACTGAAGCTTTCTTT. Protein: CASSPQGGWTNTEAFF.

V gene TRBV12-3 or TRBV12-4 combines with J gene TRBJ1-1; no firm D call. This CDR3 has 12 amino acids. V was clipped by 7 bases and J by 3 bases, with 9 bases between them. CDR3 nucleotides: TGTGCCAGCACCCGGTCCCACACTGAAGCTTTCTTT. Residues: CASTRSHTEAFF.

In this sample, this clone turned up once. The chain has TRBV15 and TRBJ2-7, with D perhaps TRBD1 (6 bases). V was pared by 0 bases and J by 2 bases, with 17 bases between. The V gene's germline CDR1 is LNHNV and CDR2 YYDKDF (reference sequence). This CDR3 has 17 amino acids. Written as DNA, the CDR3 is TGTGCCACCAGCAGAGAAACCATTACAGGGAACACCTACGAGCAGTACTTC. This gives the protein CATSRETITGNTYEQYF.

A single count supports this clone. The chain employs TRBV6-5 and TRBJ1-6; 9 nucleotides align to TRBD1. The CDR3 length is 14 residues. Germline V gene sequence: CDR1 MNHEY, CDR2 SVGAGI. The J segment lost 9 bases and the V segment lost 7 bases, leaving 7 bases of the junction unmatched. The chain's CDR3 is CASTKTGGGSPLHF. CDR3 bases: TGTGCCAGCACTAAAACAGGGGGCGGTTCACCCCTCCACTTT.

The chain couples TRBV5-1 to TRBJ2-5; D perhaps matches TRBD2 (6 bases). Germline-derived CDR1 and CDR2 are SGHRS and YFSETQ. This CDR3 has 15 amino acids. V gave up 5 bases and J gave up 5 bases, with 19 bases separating them. CDR3 protein: CASSHTGTGGETQYF. CDR3 coding DNA: TGCGCCAGCAGTCATACAGGTACCGGAGGGGAGACCCAGTACTTC.

V gene TRBV28 combines with J gene TRBJ1-1; perhaps TRBD1 as D (6 bases). Germline V gene lookup returns CDR1 MDHEN and CDR2 SYDVKM. Deletions cut 5 bases from V and 4 bases from J, with 20 bases between. The CDR3 consists of 16 residues. The CDR3 nucleotides read TGTGCCAGCAGTCCTACAGGCAGGGGAGTGGTCACTGAAGCTTTCTTT. This codes for CASSPTGRGVVTEAFF.

The chain combines TRBV11-3 with TRBJ2-3, with D uncertain. Germline V gene sequence: CDR1 SGHNT, CDR2 YENEEA. The CDR3 loop spans 12 amino acids. Trimming removed 3 bases from V and 4 bases from J, with 5 bases in between. CDR3 residues: CASSLSADTQYF. CDR3 nucleotides: TGTGCCAGCAGCTTGAGTGCAGATACGCAGTATTTT.

The J gene is TRBJ1-2, the V gene TRBV3-1 (or the pseudogene TRBV3-2); weak D call: TRBD1 (6 bases). The CDR3 has 16 residues. Germline lookup yields CDR1 LGHDT and CDR2 YNNKEL (reference sequence). The V gene lost 1 base and the J gene lost 2 bases, with 14 bases spanning the gap. The CDR3: CASSQGDNLINYGYTF. The CDR3 nucleotides are TGTGCCAGCAGCCAAGGGGACAACCTAATCAACTATGGCTACACCTTC.

The chain links TRBV2 to TRBJ1-1; D unresolved. The germline V and J ends were trimmed by 6 bases and 0 bases, with 8 bases remaining between them. The CDR3 runs 13 residues. Germline CDR1 SNHLY, CDR2 FYNNEI. This CDR3 reads CASRFGLNTEAFF. The DNA for the CDR3 is TGTGCCAGCAGGTTCGGGTTGAACACTGAAGCTTTCTTT.

This clone was recorded many times. The rearrangement links TRBV9 to TRBJ2-7, with D possibly matching TRBD1 (6 bases). CDR1 is SGDLS and CDR2 is YYNGEE in the germline V gene. CDR3 size: 16 residues. V shed 4 bases and J shed 2 bases, with 19 bases lying between them. The CDR3 reads CASSTLGADSTYEQYF. The CDR3 DNA reads as TGTGCCAGCAGCACCCTGGGGGCAGATTCCACCTACGAGCAGTACTTC. The complete variable domain, with remaining parts taken from reference TRBV9 and TRBJ2-7, reads DSGVTQTPKHLITATGQRVTLRCSPRSGDLSVYWYQQSLDQGLQFLIQYYNGEERAKGNILERFSAQQFPDLHSELNLSSLELGDSALYFCASSTLGADSTYEQYFGPGTRLTVT.

This clone was picked up a small number of times. This chain links TRBV6-4 with TRBJ2-2; D is uncertain. CDR3 length equals 15 residues. V was cut by 0 bases and J by 3 bases, with 8 bases left in between. The germline V gene encodes CDR1 MRHNA and CDR2 SNTAGT. The CDR3 bases are TGTGCCAGCAGTGACTCTCACGAACACACCGGGGAGCTGTTTTTT. This codes for CASSDSHEHTGELFF.

The sample holds one count of this clone. The chain has TRBV7-8 and TRBJ1-5; D is undetermined. V lost 1 base and J 6 bases, leaving 16 bases between the germline ends. Germline V CDR1 and CDR2: SGHVS, FQNEAQ. The length of the CDR3 is 16 residues. The CDR3 nucleotides are TGTGCCAGCAGCTTAGTAATGGCAGCCTGGGGTCAGCCCCAGCATTTT. Its protein is CASSLVMAAWGQPQHF.